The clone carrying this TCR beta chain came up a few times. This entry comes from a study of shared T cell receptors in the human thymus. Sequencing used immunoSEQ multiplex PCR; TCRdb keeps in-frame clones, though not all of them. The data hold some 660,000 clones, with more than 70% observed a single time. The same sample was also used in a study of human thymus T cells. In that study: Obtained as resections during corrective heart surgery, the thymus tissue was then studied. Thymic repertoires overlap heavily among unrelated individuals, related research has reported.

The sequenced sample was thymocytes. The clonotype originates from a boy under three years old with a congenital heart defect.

CDR3 loop: CASSISEGLSGELFF. DNA of the CDR3: TGTGCCAGTAGCATCTCAGAGGGTCTTTCCGGGGAGCTGTTTTTT. The rearrangement uses TRBV19 and TRBJ2-2, with D perhaps TRBD2 (5 bases). Per germline, CDR1 LNHDA and CDR2 SQIVND (reference sequence). Trimming left V 6 bases short and J 6 bases short, with 17 bases between. CDR3 size: 15 residues.